The 21 T cell receptor beta chains below all came from one sample that was sequenced in a study of vaccination and CD4 T cells after COVID-19. For these receptors, no antigen is known. Regarding treatment: roughly 10-day PBMC culture with coronavirus spike peptide pools or control peptides (ViraFEST assay). The Oncomine TCR Beta short-read assay sequenced DNA from cultured CD4+ T cells. Each CDR3 protein is one row after TCRdb ran MiXCR on the PCR reads. The repertoire holds under 30,000 distinct CDR3 sequences, approximately 39% seen once, with around 7.2% in the top ten. Sequencing was done on a sample of CD4+ T cells from blood, cultured in vitro. The receptor source for this set is a human donor who had recovered from COVID-19.

This clonotype came up a few times. The chain carries TRBV4-1 and TRBJ2-5; D gene uncertain. Looked up from germline, CDR1 is MGHRA and CDR2 is YSYEKL. V dropped 3 bases and J dropped 1 base, with 9 bases sitting between them. The length of the CDR3 is 14 residues. CDR3 coding DNA: TGCGCCAGCAGCCAGGGTCCCATCCAAGAGACCCAGTACTTC. Translated: CASSQGPIQETQYF.

J is TRBJ1-6 and V is TRBV19; TRBD1 is a possible D gene (6 bases). V was pared by 3 bases and J by 7 bases, with 10 bases between. Germline loops: CDR1 LNHDA, CDR2 SQIVND (reference sequence). The CDR3 has 14 amino acids. CDR3 nucleotide sequence: TGTGCCAGTAGTATGGACAGAGCAAATTCACCCCTCCACTTT. Its translation is CASSMDRANSPLHF.

The gene calls are TRBV19 and TRBJ2-5; perhaps TRBD2 as D (5 bases). Germline CDR1 is LNHDA and CDR2 is SQIVND (reference sequence). This CDR3 comprises 16 residues. Trimming removed 5 bases at V and 5 bases at J, with 21 bases between. CDR3 protein: CASSFEPRGSRETQYF. CDR3 nucleotide sequence: TGTGCCAGTAGTTTCGAACCCCGGGGAAGTCGGGAGACCCAGTACTTC.

Only a few counts were recorded for this clonotype. The chain links TRBV6-1 to TRBJ2-3, with no clear D. The CDR3 loop spans 12 amino acids. Germline V gene sequence: CDR1 MNHNS, CDR2 SASEGT. V lost 3 bases and J 4 bases, leaving 5 bases between the germline ends. CDR3 amino acids: CASSERADTQYF. CDR3 bases: TGTGCCAGCAGTGAGCGTGCAGATACGCAGTATTTT.

This chain uses TRBV6-1 with TRBJ2-3; no clear D gene. The CDR3 spans 13 residues. The germline gives CDR1 MNHNS, CDR2 SASEGT. V lost 6 bases and J 5 bases, leaving 12 bases between the germline ends. The CDR3 bases are TGTGCCAGCAGATTAGGAGTCTTAGATACGCAGTATTTT. Translation: CASRLGVLDTQYF.

This chain connects TRBV11-3 to TRBJ2-6; D is unclear. The CDR3 has 16 residues. Germline lookup yields CDR1 SGHNT and CDR2 YENEEA. Trimming shortened V by 1 base and J by 0 bases, and 7 bases separated the two germline ends. This chain's CDR3 is CASSLGEDSGANVLTF. CDR3 nucleotides: TGTGCCAGCAGCTTAGGCGAGGACTCTGGGGCCAACGTCCTGACTTTC. Based on the CDR3 plus reference TRBV11-3 and TRBJ2-6, the full variable domain is EAGVVQSPRYKIIEKKQPVAFWCNPISGHNTLYWYLQNLGQGPELLIRYENEEAVDDSQLPKDRFSAERLKGVDSTLKIQPAELGDSAVYLCASSLGEDSGANVLTFGAGSRLTVL.

This clonotype was seen a handful of times. The J gene is TRBJ2-3, the V gene TRBV6-1; maybe TRBD1 (5 bases). V was clipped by 2 bases and J by 4 bases, with 19 bases between them. Looked up from germline, CDR1 is MNHNS and CDR2 is SASEGT. There are 17 residues in the CDR3. The CDR3 DNA is TGTGCCAGCAGTGAAAGGGCAGGGCGCCTAGTTGCAGATACGCAGTATTTT. It specifies CASSERAGRLVADTQYF.

This chain connects TRBV5-1 to TRBJ1-1; D gene unclear. Germline V gives CDR1 SGHRS, CDR2 YFSETQ. V lost 4 bases to trimming and J lost 0 bases, with 10 bases between them. This CDR3 has 14 amino acids. DNA of the CDR3: TGCGCCAGCAGCCCCGGGAGTTTGAACACTGAAGCTTTCTTT. Its protein product is CASSPGSLNTEAFF.

This clonotype was counted only a few times. The rearrangement uses TRBV7-2 and TRBJ2-5; a weak D match, TRBD1 (5 bases). The germline V gene encodes CDR1 SGHTA and CDR2 FQGNSA. The CDR3 totals 14 residues. V lost 1 base and J lost 4, with 10 bases in between. The CDR3 DNA sequence: TGTGCCAGCAGCTTAGGCAGGGTTGGAGAGACCCAGTACTTC. Its translation is CASSLGRVGETQYF.

The chain links TRBV7-8 to TRBJ2-7, with D possibly matching TRBD2 (6 bases). Germline V gives CDR1 SGHVS, CDR2 FQNEAQ. This CDR3 spans 17 amino acids. CDR3 DNA: TGTGTTTCAGGGCGCGGCGGGGTCTCGTCTCCTTCCTACGAGCAGTACTTC. It is translated as CVSGRGGVSSPSYEQYF.

V gene TRBV2 combines with J gene TRBJ2-5; 7 bases agree with TRBD1. V trimming: 4 bases; J trimming: 5 bases; junction bases outside the gene matches: 10. The length of the CDR3 is 15 residues. CDR1 and CDR2 from the germline V gene are SNHLY and FYNNEI. The CDR3: CASSVNRGQGETQYF. The CDR3, as DNA: TGTGCCAGCAGTGTAAACAGGGGCCAGGGGGAGACCCAGTACTTC. The whole variable domain, remainder taken from reference TRBV2 and TRBJ2-5, is EPEVTQTPSHQVTQMGQEVILRCVPISNHLYFYWYRQILGQKVEFLVSFYNNEISEKSEIFDDQFSVERPDGSNFTLKIRSTKLEDSAMYFCASSVNRGQGETQYFGPGTRLLVL.

This clonotype has a handful of counts. V gene TRBV2 combines with J gene TRBJ1-5; the D gene is possibly TRBD1 (5 bases). In germline, CDR1 is SNHLY, CDR2 FYNNEI. Trimming stripped 7 bases from V and 3 bases from J, with 10 bases between. CDR3 length: 13 residues. Here the CDR3 reads CASKGDTNQPQHF. The CDR3 region has the DNA TGTGCCAGCAAAGGGGATACCAATCAGCCCCAGCATTTT.

The chain has TRBV7-2 and TRBJ2-1; no definite D call. In germline, CDR1 is SGHTA, CDR2 FQGNSA. The CDR3 length is 13 residues. The V end lost 4 bases, the J end lost 7 bases, and 11 bases lay between the germline ends. In DNA form, the CDR3 reads TGTGCCAGCAGCTCGAGAGGAGCAAATGAGCAGTTCTTC. Translation gives CASSSRGANEQFF.

On this clonotype: At one end, the junction sequence differs from germline, possibly due to a read error. The chain employs TRBV11-2 and TRBJ1-6, with D perhaps matching TRBD1 (5 bases). The germline V gene has CDR1 SGHAT and CDR2 FQNNGV. The CDR3 consists of 19 residues. The DNA for the CDR3 is TGTGCCAGCAGCTTAGAGATCTTGAGGGGCGCCTCCTATGATTCACCCCTCCACTTT. Translation gives CASSLEILRGASYDSPLHF.

In its sample, this clonotype was seen a few times. This chain links TRBV24-1 with TRBJ2-7; a weak D match, TRBD2 (6 bases). With 6 bases removed from V and 2 bases from J, the gap between germline ends came to 10 bases. The CDR3 sequence is 13 residues long. In germline, CDR1 is KGHDR, CDR2 SFDVKD. CDR3 sequence: CATSMAGTYEQYF. DNA for the CDR3: TGTGCCACCAGTATGGCGGGGACCTACGAGCAGTACTTC.

This clonotype has only one observation. The rearrangement uses TRBV12-3 or TRBV12-4 and TRBJ1-2; TRBD1 might be the D (5 bases). Trimming shortened V by 6 bases and J by 8 bases, and 10 bases separated the two germline ends. There are 11 residues in the CDR3. The CDR3 coding sequence is TGTGCCAGCAGGGGGCTAGGGGGCTACACCTTC. It codes for CASRGLGGYTF.

This clonotype was found a few times. The CDR3 DNA is TGCAGTGCTAATACTTCGCCGGGGGTCGGTGGTTCACCCCTCCACTTT. Translated: CSANTSPGVGGSPLHF. The chain carries TRBV20-1 and TRBJ1-6, with D possibly TRBD1 on 5 matching bases. Germline V gene data show CDR1 as DFQATT and CDR2 as SNEGSKA (reference sequence). The CDR3 contains 16 residues. The germline V and J ends were trimmed by 4 bases and 9 bases, with 22 bases remaining between them.

The chain recombines TRBV6-2 or TRBV6-3 with TRBJ1-5; D is unclear. The CDR3 is 15 amino acids. V was shortened by 7 bases and J by 4 bases, with 17 bases between the two germline ends. Germline V gives CDR1 MNHEY, CDR2 SVGEGT. For the CDR3, the DNA is TGTGCCAGCACCCGACGTGAGGGATTTAATCAGCCCCAGCATTTT. Translation: CASTRREGFNQPQHF.

The V call is TRBV11-2, the J call TRBJ2-7; D is possibly TRBD1 (6 bases). Germline V gives CDR1 SGHAT, CDR2 FQNNGV. Trimming shortened V by 5 bases and J by 7 bases, and 15 bases separated the two germline ends. The CDR3 totals 13 residues. CDR3 sequence (DNA): TGTGCCAGCAGCAATGACAGGATCTCGGAGCAGTACTTC. Encoded protein: CASSNDRISEQYF. The entire variable domain, with the rest obtained from reference TRBV11-2 and TRBJ2-7, is as follows: EAGVAQSPRYKIIEKRQSVAFWCNPISGHATLYWYQQILGQGPKLLIQFQNNGVVDDSQLPKDRFSAERLKGVDSTLKIQPAKLEDSAVYLCASSNDRISEQYFGPGTRLTVT.

This clonotype was seen a handful of times. This chain joins TRBV7-8 and TRBJ2-5, with 12 bases identical to TRBD1. V lost 5 bases, J lost 5 bases, and 9 bases stayed unmatched. This CDR3 contains 16 residues. The germline gives CDR1 SGHVS, CDR2 FQNEAQ. Here the CDR3 DNA reads TGTGCCAGCAGCCCACGGGGACAGGGGGCTCGGGAGACCCAGTACTTC. It codes for CASSPRGQGARETQYF.

The chain couples TRBV11-3 to TRBJ2-5, with 7 bases lining up with TRBD1. The germline V gene encodes CDR1 SGHNT and CDR2 YENEEA. The CDR3 is 14 residues long. Losses at the gene ends were 3 bases for V and 2 bases for J; bases not matched to a gene: 3. CDR3 protein: CASSLRTGQETQYF. Here the CDR3 DNA reads TGTGCCAGCAGCTTGAGGACAGGTCAAGAGACCCAGTACTTC.